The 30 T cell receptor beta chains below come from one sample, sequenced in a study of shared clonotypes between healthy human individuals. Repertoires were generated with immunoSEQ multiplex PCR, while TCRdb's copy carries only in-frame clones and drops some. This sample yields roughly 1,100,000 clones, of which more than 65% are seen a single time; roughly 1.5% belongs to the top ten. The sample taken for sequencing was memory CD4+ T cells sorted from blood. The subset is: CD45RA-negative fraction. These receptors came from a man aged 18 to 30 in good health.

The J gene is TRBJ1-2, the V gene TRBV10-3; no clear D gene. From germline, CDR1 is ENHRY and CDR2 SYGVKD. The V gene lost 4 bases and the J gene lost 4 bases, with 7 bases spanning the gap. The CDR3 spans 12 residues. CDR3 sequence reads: CAISGLSYGYTF. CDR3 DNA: TGTGCCATCAGTGGACTGTCCTATGGCTACACCTTC.

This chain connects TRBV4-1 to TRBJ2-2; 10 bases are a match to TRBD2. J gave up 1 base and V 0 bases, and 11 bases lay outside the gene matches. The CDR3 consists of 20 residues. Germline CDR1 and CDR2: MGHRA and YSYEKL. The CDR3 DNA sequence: TGCGCCAGCAGCCAAGATCGCGGAAGCGGGGGGGCGGGGAACACCGGGGAGCTGTTTTTT. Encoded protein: CASSQDRGSGGAGNTGELFF.

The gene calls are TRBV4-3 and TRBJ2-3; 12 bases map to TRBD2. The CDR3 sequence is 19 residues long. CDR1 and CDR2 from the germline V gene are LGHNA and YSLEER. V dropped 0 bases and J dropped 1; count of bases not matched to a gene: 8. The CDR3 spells CASSQDRLAGASGTDTQYF. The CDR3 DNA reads TGCGCCAGCAGCCAAGATCGACTAGCGGGAGCATCCGGCACAGATACGCAGTATTTT.

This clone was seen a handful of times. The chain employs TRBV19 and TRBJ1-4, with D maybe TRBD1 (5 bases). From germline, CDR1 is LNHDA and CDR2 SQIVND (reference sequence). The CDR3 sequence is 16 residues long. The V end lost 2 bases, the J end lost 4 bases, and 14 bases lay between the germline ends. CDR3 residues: CASSIQARAFNEKLFF. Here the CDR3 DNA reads TGTGCCAGTAGTATACAGGCCAGGGCTTTTAATGAAAAACTGTTTTTT. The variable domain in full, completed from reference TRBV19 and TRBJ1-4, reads DGGITQSPKYLFRKEGQNVTLSCEQNLNHDAMYWYRQDPGQGLRLIYYSQIVNDFQKGDIAEGYSVSREKKESFPLTVTSAQKNPTAFYLCASSIQARAFNEKLFFGSGTQLSVL.

DNA for the CDR3: TGTGCCAGCAGTTTCGGGACTAGCGGGAGTTATGAGCAGTACTTC. Its translation: CASSFGTSGSYEQYF. V and J are TRBV2 and TRBJ2-7; 14 nucleotides line up with TRBD2. Germline trimming cut 5 bases from V and 7 bases from J; bases unmatched to any gene: 7. Germline CDR1 is SNHLY and CDR2 is FYNNEI. The CDR3 covers 15 residues. The full variable domain, in which reference TRBV2 and TRBJ2-7 provide the parts outside the CDR3, is EPEVTQTPSHQVTQMGQEVILRCVPISNHLYFYWYRQILGQKVEFLVSFYNNEISEKSEIFDDQFSVERPDGSNFTLKIRSTKLEDSAMYFCASSFGTSGSYEQYFGPGTRLTVT.

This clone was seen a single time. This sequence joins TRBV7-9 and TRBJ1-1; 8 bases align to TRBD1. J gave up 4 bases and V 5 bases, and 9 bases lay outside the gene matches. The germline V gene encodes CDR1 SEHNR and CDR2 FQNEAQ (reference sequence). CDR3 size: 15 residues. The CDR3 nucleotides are TGTGCCAGCAGCCGGACAGGGAGTATGGGCACTGAAGCTTTCTTT. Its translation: CASSRTGSMGTEAFF. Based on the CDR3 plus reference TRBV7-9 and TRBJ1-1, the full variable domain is DTGVSQNPRHKITKRGQNVTFRCDPISEHNRLYWYRQTLGQGPEFLTYFQNEAQLEKSRLLSDRFSAERPKGSFSTLEIQRTEQGDSAMYLCASSRTGSMGTEAFFGQGTRLTVV.

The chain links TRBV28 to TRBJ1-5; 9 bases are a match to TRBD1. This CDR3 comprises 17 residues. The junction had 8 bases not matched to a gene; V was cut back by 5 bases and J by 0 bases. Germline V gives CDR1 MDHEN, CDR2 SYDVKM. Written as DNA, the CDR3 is TGTGCCAGCAGTCGGGACAGGGTGGCGTATAGCAATCAGCCCCAGCATTTT. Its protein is CASSRDRVAYSNQPQHF.

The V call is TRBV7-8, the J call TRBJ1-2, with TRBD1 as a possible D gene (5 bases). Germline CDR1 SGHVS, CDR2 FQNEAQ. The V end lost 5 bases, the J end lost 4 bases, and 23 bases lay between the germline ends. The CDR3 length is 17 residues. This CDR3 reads CASSPFPGRQGGYGYTF. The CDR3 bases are TGTGCCAGCAGCCCCTTCCCCGGGCGGCAGGGCGGCTATGGCTACACCTTC.

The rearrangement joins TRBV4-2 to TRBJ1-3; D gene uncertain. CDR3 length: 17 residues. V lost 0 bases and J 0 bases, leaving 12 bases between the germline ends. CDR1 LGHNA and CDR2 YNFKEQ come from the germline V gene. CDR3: CASSQDAQPASGNTIYF. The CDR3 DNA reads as TGTGCCAGCAGCCAAGATGCACAGCCCGCCTCTGGAAACACCATATATTTT.

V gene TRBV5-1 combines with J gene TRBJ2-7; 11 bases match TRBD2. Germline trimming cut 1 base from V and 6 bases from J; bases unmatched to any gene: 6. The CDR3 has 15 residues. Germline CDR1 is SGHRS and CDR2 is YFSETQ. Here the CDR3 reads CASSLQLAGVGEQYF. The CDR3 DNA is TGCGCCAGCAGCTTGCAACTAGCGGGAGTGGGCGAGCAGTACTTC.

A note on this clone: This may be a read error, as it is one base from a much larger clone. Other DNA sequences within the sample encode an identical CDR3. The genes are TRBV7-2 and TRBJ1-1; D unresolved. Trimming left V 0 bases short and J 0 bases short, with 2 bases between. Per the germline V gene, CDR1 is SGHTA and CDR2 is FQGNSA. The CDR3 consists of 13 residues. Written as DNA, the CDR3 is TGTGCCAGCAGCTTAGCCTTGAACACTGAAGCTTTCTTT. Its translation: CASSLALNTEAFF.

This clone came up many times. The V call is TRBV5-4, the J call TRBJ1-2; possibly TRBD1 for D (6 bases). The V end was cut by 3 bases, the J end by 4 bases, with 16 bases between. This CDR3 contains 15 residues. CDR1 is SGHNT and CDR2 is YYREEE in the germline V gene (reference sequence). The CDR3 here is CASSYQTGFPYGYTF. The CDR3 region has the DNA TGTGCCAGCAGCTACCAAACAGGGTTCCCCTATGGCTACACCTTC. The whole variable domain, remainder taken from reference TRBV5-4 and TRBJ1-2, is ETGVTQSPTHLIKTRGQQVTLRCSSQSGHNTVSWYQQALGQGPQFIFQYYREEENGRGNFPPRFSGLQFPNYSSELNVNALELDDSALYLCASSYQTGFPYGYTFGSGTRLTVV.

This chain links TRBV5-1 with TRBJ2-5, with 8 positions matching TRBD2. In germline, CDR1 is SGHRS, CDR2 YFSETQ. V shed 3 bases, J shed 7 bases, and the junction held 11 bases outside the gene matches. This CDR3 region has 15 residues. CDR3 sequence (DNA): TGCGCCAGCAGCTCAACGGGACTAGTCGGGGGGACCCAGTACTTC. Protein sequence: CASSSTGLVGGTQYF.

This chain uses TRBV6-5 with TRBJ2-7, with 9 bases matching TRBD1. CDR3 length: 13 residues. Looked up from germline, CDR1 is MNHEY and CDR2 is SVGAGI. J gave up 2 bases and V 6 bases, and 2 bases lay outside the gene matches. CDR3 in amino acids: CASRDRGTYEQYF. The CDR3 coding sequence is TGTGCCAGCAGGGACAGGGGTACCTACGAGCAGTACTTC.

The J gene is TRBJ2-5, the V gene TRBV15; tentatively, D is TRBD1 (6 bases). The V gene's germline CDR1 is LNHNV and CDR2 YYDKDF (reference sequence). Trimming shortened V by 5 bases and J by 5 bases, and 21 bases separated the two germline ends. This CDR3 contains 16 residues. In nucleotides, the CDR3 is TGTGCCACCAGCGGATGGACAGAAACGATTGGGGAGACCCAGTACTTC. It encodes CATSGWTETIGETQYF.

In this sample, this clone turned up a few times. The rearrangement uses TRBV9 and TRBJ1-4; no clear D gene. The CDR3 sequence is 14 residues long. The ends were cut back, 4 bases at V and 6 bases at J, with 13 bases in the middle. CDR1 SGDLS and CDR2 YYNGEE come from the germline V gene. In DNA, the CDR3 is TGTGCCAGCAGCTCGCCCGCAGAGCATGAAAAACTGTTTTTT. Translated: CASSSPAEHEKLFF.

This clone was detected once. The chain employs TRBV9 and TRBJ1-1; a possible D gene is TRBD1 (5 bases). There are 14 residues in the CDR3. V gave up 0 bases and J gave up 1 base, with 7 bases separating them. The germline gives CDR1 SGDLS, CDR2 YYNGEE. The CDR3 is CASSVVGGNTEAFF. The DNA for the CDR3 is TGTGCCAGCAGCGTAGTGGGGGGGAACACTGAAGCTTTCTTT.

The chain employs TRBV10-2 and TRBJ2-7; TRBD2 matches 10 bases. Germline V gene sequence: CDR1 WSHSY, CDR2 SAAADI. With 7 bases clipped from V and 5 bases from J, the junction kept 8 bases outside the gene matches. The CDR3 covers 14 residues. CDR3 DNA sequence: TGCGCCAGCATGCGTCTAGCGGGAGACCACGAGCAGTACTTC. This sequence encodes CASMRLAGDHEQYF.

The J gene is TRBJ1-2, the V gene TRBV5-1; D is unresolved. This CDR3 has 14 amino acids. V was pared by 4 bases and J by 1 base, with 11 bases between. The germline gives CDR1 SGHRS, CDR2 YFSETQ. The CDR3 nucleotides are TGCGCCAGCAGCCCGAGGACGGATAACTATGGCTACACCTTC. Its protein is CASSPRTDNYGYTF.

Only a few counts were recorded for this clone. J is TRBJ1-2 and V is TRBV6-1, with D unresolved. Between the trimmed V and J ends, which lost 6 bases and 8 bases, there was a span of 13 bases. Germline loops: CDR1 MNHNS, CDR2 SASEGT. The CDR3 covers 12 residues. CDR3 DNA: TGTGCCAGCAGCCTCTTGACGATAGGCTACACCTTC. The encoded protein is CASSLLTIGYTF.

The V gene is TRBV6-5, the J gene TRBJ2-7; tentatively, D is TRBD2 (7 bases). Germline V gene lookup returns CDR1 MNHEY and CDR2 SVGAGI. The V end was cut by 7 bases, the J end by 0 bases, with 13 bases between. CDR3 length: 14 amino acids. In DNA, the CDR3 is TGTGCCAGCACGGGGGGCCCGGCCTCCTACGAGCAGTACTTC. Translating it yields CASTGGPASYEQYF.

Here the CDR3 reads CASITESSYNEQFF. The DNA for the CDR3 is TGTGCCAGCATAACAGAGAGCTCCTACAATGAGCAGTTCTTC. The chain is built from TRBV6-1 and TRBJ2-1; unclear D gene. V was shortened by 7 bases and J by 0 bases, with 10 bases between the two germline ends. This CDR3 spans 14 amino acids. Germline assignment: CDR1 MNHNS and CDR2 SASEGT.

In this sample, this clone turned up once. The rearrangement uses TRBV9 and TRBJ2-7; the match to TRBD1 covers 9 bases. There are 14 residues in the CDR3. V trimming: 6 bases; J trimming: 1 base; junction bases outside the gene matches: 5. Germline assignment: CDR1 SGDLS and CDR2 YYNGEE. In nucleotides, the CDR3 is TGTGCCAGCACTGCAGGGACAGGGTCCTACGAGCAGTACTTC. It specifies CASTAGTGSYEQYF.

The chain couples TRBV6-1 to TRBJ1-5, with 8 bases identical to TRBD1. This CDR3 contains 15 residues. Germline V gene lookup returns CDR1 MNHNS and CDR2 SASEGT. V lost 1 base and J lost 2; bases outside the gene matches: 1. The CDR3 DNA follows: TGTGCCAGCAGTGAAGGGGGACAGGGCAATCAGCCCCAGCATTTT. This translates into CASSEGGQGNQPQHF.

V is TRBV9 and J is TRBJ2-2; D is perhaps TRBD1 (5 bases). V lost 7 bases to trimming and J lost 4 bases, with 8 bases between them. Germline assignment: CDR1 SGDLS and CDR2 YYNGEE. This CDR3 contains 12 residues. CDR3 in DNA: TGTGCCAGCGGGGCAATCACCGGGGAGCTGTTTTTT. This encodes CASGAITGELFF. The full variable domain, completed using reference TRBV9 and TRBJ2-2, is DSGVTQTPKHLITATGQRVTLRCSPRSGDLSVYWYQQSLDQGLQFLIQYYNGEERAKGNILERFSAQQFPDLHSELNLSSLELGDSALYFCASGAITGELFFGEGSRLTVL.

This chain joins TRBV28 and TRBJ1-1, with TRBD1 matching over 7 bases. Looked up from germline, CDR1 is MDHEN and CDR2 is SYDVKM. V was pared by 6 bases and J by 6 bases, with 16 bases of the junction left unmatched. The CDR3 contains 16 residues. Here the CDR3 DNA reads TGTGCCAGCAGCCTTAACCCTCGAGGGGGCTCCGCTGAAGCTTTCTTT. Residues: CASSLNPRGGSAEAFF.

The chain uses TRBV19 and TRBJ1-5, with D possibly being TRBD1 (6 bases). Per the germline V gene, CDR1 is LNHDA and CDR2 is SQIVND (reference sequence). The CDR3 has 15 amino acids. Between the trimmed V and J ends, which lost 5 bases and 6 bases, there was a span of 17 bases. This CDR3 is CASSANTGYTQPQHF. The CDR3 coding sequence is TGTGCCAGTAGTGCTAATACAGGGTACACTCAGCCCCAGCATTTT.

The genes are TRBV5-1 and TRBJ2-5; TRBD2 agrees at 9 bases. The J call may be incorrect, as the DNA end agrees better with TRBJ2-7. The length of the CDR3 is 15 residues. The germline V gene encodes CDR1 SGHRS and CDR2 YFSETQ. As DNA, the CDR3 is TGCGCCAGCAGCCCTTGTGTAGCGGGGGCCTACGAGCAGTACTTC. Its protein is CASSPCVAGAYEQYF.

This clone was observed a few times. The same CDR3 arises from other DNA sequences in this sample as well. The CDR3 region is CASSLDSNEQFF. DNA for the CDR3: TGTGCCAGCAGCCTAGACAGTAATGAGCAGTTCTTC. The gene calls are TRBV5-4 and TRBJ2-1, with a weak D call TRBD1 (5 bases). The CDR3 is 12 residues long. V was clipped by 4 bases and J by 7 bases, with 9 bases between them. Germline CDR1 reads SGHNT; CDR2 reads YYREEE (reference sequence). Based on the CDR3 plus reference TRBV5-4 and TRBJ2-1, the full variable domain is ETGVTQSPTHLIKTRGQQVTLRCSSQSGHNTVSWYQQALGQGPQFIFQYYREEENGRGNFPPRFSGLQFPNYSSELNVNALELDDSALYLCASSLDSNEQFFGPGTRLTVL.

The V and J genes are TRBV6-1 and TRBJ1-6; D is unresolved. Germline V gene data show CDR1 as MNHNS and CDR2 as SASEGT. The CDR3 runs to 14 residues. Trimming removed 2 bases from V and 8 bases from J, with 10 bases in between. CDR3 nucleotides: TGTGCCAGCAGTGAACTGCTACTTTATTCACCCCTCCACTTT. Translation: CASSELLLYSPLHF.